The count of the clone carrying this TCR beta chain is one. Compared with germline, one end of the junction differs, possibly owing to a read error. This sample stems from a study of tumor-infiltrating lymphocytes in primary liver carcinoma. Total RNA and DNA came together from roughly 20-30 mg of bulk tissue without cell sorting. With about 470 ng total RNA as template and a constant-region primer, TCR beta cDNA was made. Researchers made the TCR beta libraries by running three nested multiplex PCR rounds with slightly modified ARM-PCR. TRBV1-TRBV30 forward primers and a C-beta reverse primer were used in the first two PCR rounds, which each ran for approximately 9 cycles. Via MiXCR, TCRdb re-called the multiplex PCR reads, giving one row per CDR3 protein. The table includes roughly 120,000 distinct CDR3 sequences, roughly three fifths detected once. The V gene's germline CDR1 is SGHAT and CDR2 FQNNGV. The CDR3 runs to 15 residues.

Sequencing was carried out using liver tumor tissue from sampling region 1. Sample subset: tumor region T1, superior pole. The clonotype was recovered from a woman in her sixties with primary liver carcinoma and hepatitis B virus infection. This chain uses TRBV11-2 with TRBJ2-7, with TRBD1 matching 10 bases. The CDR3 DNA is TGTGTCAGCAGCAGAGGGACAGGGGAGTCCTACGAGCAGTACTTC. As protein: CVSSRGTGESYEQYF.